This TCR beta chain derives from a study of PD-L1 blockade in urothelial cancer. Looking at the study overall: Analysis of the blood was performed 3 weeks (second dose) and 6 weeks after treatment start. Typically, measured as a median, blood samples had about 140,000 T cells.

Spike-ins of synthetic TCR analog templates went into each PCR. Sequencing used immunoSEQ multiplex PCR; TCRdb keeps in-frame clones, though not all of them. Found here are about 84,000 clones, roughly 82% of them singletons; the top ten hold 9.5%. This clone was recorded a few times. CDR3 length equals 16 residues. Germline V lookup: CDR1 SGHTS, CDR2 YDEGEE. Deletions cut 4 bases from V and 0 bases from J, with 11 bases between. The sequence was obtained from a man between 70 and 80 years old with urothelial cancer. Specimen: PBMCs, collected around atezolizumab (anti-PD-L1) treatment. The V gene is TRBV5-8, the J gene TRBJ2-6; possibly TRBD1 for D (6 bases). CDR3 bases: TGTGCCAGCAGCGCAGACAGGCTCTCTGGGGCCAACGTCCTGACTTTC. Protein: CASSADRLSGANVLTF.